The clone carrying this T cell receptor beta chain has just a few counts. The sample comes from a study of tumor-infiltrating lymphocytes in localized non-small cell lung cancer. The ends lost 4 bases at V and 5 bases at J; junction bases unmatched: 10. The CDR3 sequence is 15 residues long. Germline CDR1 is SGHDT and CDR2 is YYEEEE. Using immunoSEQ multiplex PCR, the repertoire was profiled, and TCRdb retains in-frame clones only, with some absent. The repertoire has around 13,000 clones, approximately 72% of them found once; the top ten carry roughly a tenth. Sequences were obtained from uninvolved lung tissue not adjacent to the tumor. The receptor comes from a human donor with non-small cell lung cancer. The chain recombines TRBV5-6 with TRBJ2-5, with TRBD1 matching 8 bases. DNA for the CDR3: TGTGCCAGCAGCCCCGACAGGGGCGCTTGGGAGACCCAGTACTTC. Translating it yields CASSPDRGAWETQYF.